This entry lists 28 T cell receptor beta chains sequenced from one sample in a study of cytomegalovirus exposure and HLA in healthy donors. With 60 Vbeta and 13 Jbeta primers, the PCR was carried out. Clones were read by immunoSEQ multiplex PCR, and TCRdb kept only the in-frame ones, dropping some. Of fewer than 250,000 clones in the sample, 85% to 90% were seen once. The sample taken for sequencing was PBMCs. These receptor sequences come from a man younger than 40 in good health and CMV-seronegative.

This chain uses TRBV7-8 with TRBJ2-2; 10 bases fit TRBD1. The germline V gene encodes CDR1 SGHVS and CDR2 FQNEAQ. The CDR3 totals 17 residues. The V and J ends lost 5 bases and 7 bases, in that order; junction bases with no gene match: 13. This CDR3 reads CASSPTRDRGKDGELFF. The CDR3 DNA sequence: TGTGCCAGCAGCCCTACTCGGGACAGGGGCAAGGACGGGGAGCTGTTTTTT. The entire variable domain, with the rest obtained from reference TRBV7-8 and TRBJ2-2, is as follows: GAGVSQSPRYKVAKRGQDVALRCDPISGHVSLFWYQQALGQGPEFLTYFQNEAQLDKSGLPSDRFFAERPEGSVSTLKIQRTQQEDSAVYLCASSPTRDRGKDGELFFGEGSRLTVL.

The rearrangement links TRBV6-5 to TRBJ2-3; 9 bases fit TRBD1. This CDR3 is built from 15 residues. Germline V gene sequence: CDR1 MNHEY, CDR2 SVGAGI. J gave up 0 bases and V 6 bases, and 4 bases lay outside the gene matches. The CDR3 spells CASRSGTGSTDTQYF. The CDR3 coding sequence is TGTGCCAGCAGGAGCGGGACAGGGAGCACAGATACGCAGTATTTT.

The V and J genes are TRBV5-1 and TRBJ1-2; D is uncertain. The CDR3 sequence is 16 residues long. The ends were cut back, 0 bases at V and 8 bases at J, with 20 bases in the middle. Germline V gene lookup returns CDR1 SGHRS and CDR2 YFSETQ. CDR3 coding DNA: TGCGCCAGCAGCTTGGCCGAGGCTAAACCCTATAGCGGCTACACCTTC. Protein: CASSLAEAKPYSGYTF.

This chain connects TRBV6-5 to TRBJ1-3; D remains unclear. The CDR3 is made up of 13 amino acids. V was shortened by 2 bases and J by 2 bases, with 4 bases between the two germline ends. Germline V gene sequence: CDR1 MNHEY, CDR2 SVGAGI. CDR3: CASSYNTGNTIYF. For the CDR3, the DNA is TGTGCCAGCAGTTACAATACTGGAAACACCATATATTTT.

The V and J genes are TRBV7-9 and TRBJ2-3; the D gene is possibly TRBD1 (6 bases). Trimming removed 5 bases at V and 0 bases at J, with 12 bases between. Germline V gene sequence: CDR1 SEHNR, CDR2 FQNEAQ (reference sequence). This CDR3 has 15 amino acids. The CDR3 coding sequence is TGTGCCAGCAGCCAACTTAGGGGGAGCACAGATACGCAGTATTTT. Protein: CASSQLRGSTDTQYF. Using reference TRBV7-9 and TRBJ2-3 for the parts outside the CDR3, the full variable domain is DTGVSQNPRHKITKRGQNVTFRCDPISEHNRLYWYRQTLGQGPEFLTYFQNEAQLEKSRLLSDRFSAERPKGSFSTLEIQRTEQGDSAMYLCASSQLRGSTDTQYFGPGTRLTVL.

The V and J genes are TRBV13 and TRBJ1-2, with 8 positions matching TRBD1. The ends lost 1 base at V and 1 base at J; junction bases unmatched: 5. The CDR3 contains 16 residues. Germline values: CDR1 PRHDT, CDR2 FYEKMQ (reference sequence). The CDR3, as DNA: TGTGCCAGCAGCTTAGAGGACAGGGAAGGTAACTATGGCTACACCTTC. This gives the protein CASSLEDREGNYGYTF. Full variable domain (missing parts from reference TRBV13 and TRBJ1-2): AAGVIQSPRHLIKEKRETATLKCYPIPRHDTVYWYQQGPGQDPQFLISFYEKMQSDKGSIPDRFSAQQFSDYHSELNMSSLELGDSALYFCASSLEDREGNYGYTFGSGTRLTVV.

V gene TRBV6-1 combines with J gene TRBJ2-7, with 9 bases identical to TRBD2. V lost 7 bases to trimming and J lost 3 bases; unmatched junction nucleotides: 4. Germline CDR1 and CDR2: MNHNS and SASEGT. This CDR3 contains 13 residues. The CDR3 here is CASTASGIYEQYF. The CDR3 region has the DNA TGTGCCAGCACGGCTAGCGGGATCTACGAGCAGTACTTC.

The chain employs TRBV19 and TRBJ1-1; D ambiguous. This CDR3 is 12 amino acids long. V was shortened by 3 bases and J by 1 base, with 3 bases between the two germline ends. CDR1 and CDR2 (germline): LNHDA, SQIVND (reference sequence). In nucleotides, the CDR3 is TGTGCCAGTAGTATTCAGAACACTGAAGCTTTCTTT. It is translated as CASSIQNTEAFF.

J is TRBJ1-3 and V is TRBV28; no reliable D call. Germline loops: CDR1 MDHEN, CDR2 SYDVKM. Deletions cut 6 bases from V and 0 bases from J, with 15 bases between. This CDR3 contains 16 residues. CDR3 bases: TGTGCCAGCAGCCCAGGTTGGGGAGGCTCTGGAAACACCATATATTTT. Translation gives CASSPGWGGSGNTIYF.

V and J are TRBV10-2 and TRBJ2-2, with TRBD2 matching over 13 bases. Trimming at V came to 7 bases and at J to 10 bases, leaving 9 bases not matched to a gene. The CDR3 totals 15 residues. Looked up from germline, CDR1 is WSHSY and CDR2 is SAAADI. This CDR3 reads CASTFTGLAGEELFF. The CDR3 region has the DNA TGCGCCAGCACCTTCACCGGACTAGCGGGAGAGGAGCTGTTTTTT.

V usage is TRBV2 and J usage is TRBJ1-1, with 7 bases fitting TRBD1. The CDR3 runs to 14 residues. The germline CDR1 and CDR2 sequences are SNHLY and FYNNEI. The J segment lost 1 base and the V segment lost 7 bases, leaving 6 bases of the junction unmatched. Here the CDR3 reads CASTYGQENTEAFF. The CDR3 nucleotides are TGTGCCAGCACTTACGGACAGGAGAACACTGAAGCTTTCTTT.

Here the CDR3 DNA reads TGTGCCAGCAGTCCGTCCTCGGGGACAGGGCGTCAGCCCCAGCATTTT. Its translation is CASSPSSGTGRQPQHF. The chain joins TRBV27 to TRBJ1-5, with 9 bases aligning to TRBD1. J was trimmed by 6 bases and V by 5 bases; bases with no gene match: 11. The CDR3 has 16 amino acids. CDR1 is MNHEY, CDR2 SMNVEV, per germline (reference sequence).

This chain uses TRBV18 with TRBJ2-7, with D unresolved. Germline V CDR1 and CDR2: KGHSH, LQKENI. Trimming cost V 1 base and J 7 bases, with 11 bases left between them. The CDR3 is 13 amino acids. DNA for the CDR3: TGTGCCAGCTCACCACGACCGGAGAGTGAGCAGTACTTC. Protein product: CASSPRPESEQYF.

The chain uses TRBV5-4 and TRBJ1-1, with D tentatively TRBD1 (6 bases). Germline values: CDR1 SGHNT, CDR2 YYREEE (reference sequence). Deletions cut 5 bases from V and 6 bases from J, with 17 bases between. There are 14 residues in the CDR3. The CDR3 nucleotides read TGTGCCAGCAGACCATTCCCCAGGGGAGCTGAAGCTTTCTTT. Residues: CASRPFPRGAEAFF.

The chain joins TRBV6-5 to TRBJ2-5, with no clear D. CDR1 is MNHEY and CDR2 is SVGAGI in the germline V gene. V was trimmed by 2 bases and J by 3 bases, leaving 7 bases between them. This CDR3 is 13 amino acids long. CDR3 loop: CASSYNSKETQYF. CDR3 nucleotides: TGTGCCAGCAGTTACAACAGCAAAGAGACCCAGTACTTC.

The chain has TRBV27 and TRBJ2-5, with 8 bases lining up with TRBD1. The V gene's germline CDR1 is MNHEY and CDR2 SMNVEV (reference sequence). The CDR3 extends over 12 amino acids. V was pared by 6 bases and J by 12 bases, with 9 bases of the junction left unmatched. The CDR3 DNA reads as TGTGCCAGCAGGCTACCAGGGGGCGGGGAGTACTTC. Its protein is CASRLPGGGEYF.

This clone was detected only a few times. This chain joins TRBV9 and TRBJ1-1; 7 nucleotides match TRBD1. V lost 2 bases, J lost 1 base, and 5 bases stayed unmatched. This CDR3 has 15 residues. Germline CDR1 reads SGDLS; CDR2 reads YYNGEE. Here the CDR3 DNA reads TGTGCCAGCAGCGTCGTCCCAGGGGGGAACACTGAAGCTTTCTTT. This codes for CASSVVPGGNTEAFF. The full variable domain, completed using reference TRBV9 and TRBJ1-1, is DSGVTQTPKHLITATGQRVTLRCSPRSGDLSVYWYQQSLDQGLQFLIQYYNGEERAKGNILERFSAQQFPDLHSELNLSSLELGDSALYFCASSVVPGGNTEAFFGQGTRLTVV.

This clone was observed a single time. The rearrangement joins TRBV2 to TRBJ2-7; 8 nucleotides agree with TRBD1. V lost 5 bases, J lost 0 bases, and 6 bases stayed unmatched. The CDR3 contains 15 residues. Germline V CDR1 and CDR2: SNHLY, FYNNEI. In nucleotides, the CDR3 is TGTGCCAGCAGTATCCTAGGACAGGGCTCCTACGAGCAGTACTTC. This sequence encodes CASSILGQGSYEQYF.

The chain has TRBV5-1 and TRBJ2-2; 8 nucleotides match TRBD1. This CDR3 is 15 amino acids long. The V and J ends lost 4 bases and 10 bases, in that order; junction bases with no gene match: 12. In germline, CDR1 is SGHRS, CDR2 YFSETQ. CDR3 in amino acids: CASSIGTGGLEELFF. CDR3 bases: TGCGCCAGCAGCATAGGGACAGGCGGGCTCGAGGAGCTGTTTTTT. Using reference TRBV5-1 and TRBJ2-2 for the parts outside the CDR3, the full variable domain is KAGVTQTPRYLIKTRGQQVTLSCSPISGHRSVSWYQQTPGQGLQFLFEYFSETQRNKGNFPGRFSGRQFSNSRSEMNVSTLELGDSALYLCASSIGTGGLEELFFGEGSRLTVL.

The chain uses TRBV11-1 and TRBJ2-7, with 10 bases lining up with TRBD1. Trimming took 5 bases from V and 3 from J; bases not matched to a gene: 4. The germline V gene encodes CDR1 SGHAT and CDR2 FQDESV (reference sequence). This CDR3 spans 14 amino acids. The CDR3: CASSPGQGFYEQYF. The CDR3 DNA follows: TGTGCCAGCAGCCCGGGACAGGGGTTCTACGAGCAGTACTTC. Full variable domain (missing parts from reference TRBV11-1 and TRBJ2-7): EAEVAQSPRYKITEKSQAVAFWCDPISGHATLYWYRQILGQGPELLVQFQDESVVDDSQLPKDRFSAERLKGVDSTLKIQPAELGDSAMYLCASSPGQGFYEQYFGPGTRLTVT.

The chain joins TRBV7-2 to TRBJ1-6, with D maybe TRBD1 (6 bases). V lost 5 bases, J lost 9 bases, and 17 bases lay in between. This CDR3 is built from 15 residues. CDR1 and CDR2 (germline): SGHTA, FQGNSA. The CDR3 nucleotides read TGTGCCAGCAGCCCTAGGGGGGAGGGTAGTTCACCCCTCCACTTT. Protein sequence: CASSPRGEGSSPLHF.

The chain has TRBV7-9 and TRBJ1-2; D unclear. Trimming removed 1 base at V and 2 bases at J, with 14 bases between. There are 16 residues in the CDR3. In germline, CDR1 is SEHNR, CDR2 FQNEAQ (reference sequence). CDR3 in DNA: TGTGCCAGCAGCTTAGTGTTATTGGCACAGAACTATGGCTACACCTTC. This translates into CASSLVLLAQNYGYTF.

This sequence joins TRBV7-6 and TRBJ1-1, with 8 bases identical to TRBD1. The CDR3 extends over 18 amino acids. After removal of 3 bases from V and 0 bases from J, the junction contained 12 bases not matched to a gene. Germline V CDR1 and CDR2: SGHVS, FNYEAQ. The CDR3 region is CASSFTTGAVMVNTEAFF. DNA for the CDR3: TGTGCCAGCAGCTTTACGACAGGGGCCGTAATGGTGAACACTGAAGCTTTCTTT.

This clone was observed a single time. V and J are TRBV5-5 and TRBJ2-2, with D possibly matching TRBD2 (5 bases). The V gene lost 2 bases and the J gene lost 4 bases, with 12 bases spanning the gap. Germline V gene lookup returns CDR1 SGHKS and CDR2 YYEKEE (reference sequence). The CDR3 is 15 residues long. CDR3: CASSLSLAITGELFF. CDR3 DNA: TGTGCCAGCAGCTTATCCCTAGCTATCACCGGGGAGCTGTTTTTT.

V and J are TRBV19 and TRBJ1-1; 10 positions agree with TRBD1. With 8 bases clipped from V and 5 bases from J, the junction kept 2 bases outside the gene matches. Per germline, CDR1 LNHDA and CDR2 SQIVND (reference sequence). CDR3 length equals 12 residues. The CDR3 DNA reads as TGTGCCAGTGGACAGGGGGGGACTGAAGCTTTCTTT. Encoded protein: CASGQGGTEAFF.

This clone was observed a few times. The chain uses TRBV19 and TRBJ1-3, with 7 bases matching TRBD1. This CDR3 contains 16 residues. CDR1 and CDR2 (germline): LNHDA, SQIVND (reference sequence). V shed 7 bases and J 2 bases; nucleotides not matched to a gene: 11. CDR3 nucleotides: TGTGCCAGTACTAGGATCGGGACAGCAACTGGAAACACCATATATTTT. This codes for CASTRIGTATGNTIYF.

The chain combines TRBV21-1 with TRBJ2-7; the table calls TRBD2, which could not be checked here. TRBV21-1 is noted as a pseudogene. CDR3 length: 17 amino acids. The CDR3 protein is CASRMKLRRSGDYEQYF. The DNA of the CDR3 is TGTGCCAGCAGGATGAAGTTACGGAGGAGCGGGGACTACGAGCAGTACTTC.

The CDR3: CASSSPAAYEQYF. The DNA of the CDR3 is TGTGCCAGCAGCTCACCAGCGGCCTACGAGCAGTACTTC. The chain employs TRBV7-2 and TRBJ2-7; D possibly corresponds to TRBD2 (5 bases). V was trimmed by 4 bases and J by 2 bases, leaving 9 bases between them. CDR1 is SGHTA and CDR2 is FQGNSA in the germline V gene. This CDR3 is 13 amino acids long.